This T cell receptor (beta chain) is from a study of blood T cell repertoires in COVID-19 (dated by TCRdb to about 2020). With respect to the entire study: The collaborator samples originated in the United States, Italy and Spain and spanned the acute and convalescent phases of COVID-19. The material from the prospective study consisted of cDNA or gDNA derived from T cells, B-cell-depleted T cells, or PBMCs. The dataset comprised deeply sampled blood TCRbeta repertoires from subjects exposed to, actively infected with, or recovered from COVID-19. The samples were drawn from the first 160 participants of the ongoing ImmuneRACE study and from over 950 subjects provided by 6 global collaborators. Where available, HLA class I and class II types were obtained from metadata supplied by the sample provider rather than from assay-based typing. A de-identified subject ID, COVID-19 status, age in years and sex were almost always included in the sample metadata. The repertoires were made available in a free public database intended to serve as a resource for research on the immune response to SARS-CoV-2.

As concerns this clone: The specificity of this receptor is unknown. No base quality values were provided; no much bigger clone lies one nucleotide off.

The germline V end is reduced by 6 bases and the J end by 4 bases; junction bases left unmatched: 7. Including cysteine and phenylalanine, the CDR3 has 15 amino acids. The CDR3 DNA has 45 bases and is translated from base 1. CDR1 LNHDA and CDR2 SQIVND are derived from the germline V gene (reference sequence). On the study overall, not on this receptor specifically: Clinical and demographic metadata were provided uncurated, with the amount varying by source and participant.

Participants in the prospective study were aged roughly 18 to 100 years, lived in under 30 United States geographic areas, and enrolled through a virtual design. In the prospective study, cohorts were assigned on the basis of participant-reported clinical history obtained from a screening survey and a study questionnaire. Recovered participants in ImmuneRACE Cohort 3 were defined by two consecutive negative NP/OP PCR tests, clearance by a healthcare professional, or resolution of symptoms. Mobile phlebotomists in the prospective study collected whole blood, serum and a nasopharyngeal or oropharyngeal swab from every participant. Additional blood draws and questionnaires over a 2-month period could optionally be provided by prospective study participants. Blood samples from the prospective study were shipped frozen or at room temperature prior to DNA extraction. The immunoSEQ Assay, a bias-controlled multiplex PCR, was used to amplify TCRbeta CDR3 regions from genomic DNA. The original pipeline was this. Nucleated cell counts per sample were estimated from amplification of reference gene primers within the assay. Sequence reads were collapsed and filtered to measure the absolute abundance of every unique TCRbeta CDR3 rearrangement. For each sample, productive Simpson clonality was calculated by taking the square root of Simpson's diversity index across productive rearrangements. TCRdb mirrors the immuneACCESS table, restricted to in-frame sequences. Some clones are absent from its copies; in checked studies, under half trace to an unresolved V gene, and the reason for the others is unknown. D and trimming come from the DNA, and the V and J calls and clone size come from that table. The sample contains hundreds of thousands of clones, approximately 86% of them found a single time. Around 9.3% of the sample belongs to the ten largest clones.

The sequence is built from TRBV19 and TRBJ2-3; the junction holds 10 bases that match TRBD2. This receptor was identified in a young woman who had recovered from COVID-19. The sample taken for sequencing was PBMCs or T cells enriched from blood (not recorded which). The nucleotides are TGTGCCAGTAGCTACCTAGCGGGAGCCCCAGATACGCAGTATTTT. Its translation reads: CASSYLAGAPDTQYF.